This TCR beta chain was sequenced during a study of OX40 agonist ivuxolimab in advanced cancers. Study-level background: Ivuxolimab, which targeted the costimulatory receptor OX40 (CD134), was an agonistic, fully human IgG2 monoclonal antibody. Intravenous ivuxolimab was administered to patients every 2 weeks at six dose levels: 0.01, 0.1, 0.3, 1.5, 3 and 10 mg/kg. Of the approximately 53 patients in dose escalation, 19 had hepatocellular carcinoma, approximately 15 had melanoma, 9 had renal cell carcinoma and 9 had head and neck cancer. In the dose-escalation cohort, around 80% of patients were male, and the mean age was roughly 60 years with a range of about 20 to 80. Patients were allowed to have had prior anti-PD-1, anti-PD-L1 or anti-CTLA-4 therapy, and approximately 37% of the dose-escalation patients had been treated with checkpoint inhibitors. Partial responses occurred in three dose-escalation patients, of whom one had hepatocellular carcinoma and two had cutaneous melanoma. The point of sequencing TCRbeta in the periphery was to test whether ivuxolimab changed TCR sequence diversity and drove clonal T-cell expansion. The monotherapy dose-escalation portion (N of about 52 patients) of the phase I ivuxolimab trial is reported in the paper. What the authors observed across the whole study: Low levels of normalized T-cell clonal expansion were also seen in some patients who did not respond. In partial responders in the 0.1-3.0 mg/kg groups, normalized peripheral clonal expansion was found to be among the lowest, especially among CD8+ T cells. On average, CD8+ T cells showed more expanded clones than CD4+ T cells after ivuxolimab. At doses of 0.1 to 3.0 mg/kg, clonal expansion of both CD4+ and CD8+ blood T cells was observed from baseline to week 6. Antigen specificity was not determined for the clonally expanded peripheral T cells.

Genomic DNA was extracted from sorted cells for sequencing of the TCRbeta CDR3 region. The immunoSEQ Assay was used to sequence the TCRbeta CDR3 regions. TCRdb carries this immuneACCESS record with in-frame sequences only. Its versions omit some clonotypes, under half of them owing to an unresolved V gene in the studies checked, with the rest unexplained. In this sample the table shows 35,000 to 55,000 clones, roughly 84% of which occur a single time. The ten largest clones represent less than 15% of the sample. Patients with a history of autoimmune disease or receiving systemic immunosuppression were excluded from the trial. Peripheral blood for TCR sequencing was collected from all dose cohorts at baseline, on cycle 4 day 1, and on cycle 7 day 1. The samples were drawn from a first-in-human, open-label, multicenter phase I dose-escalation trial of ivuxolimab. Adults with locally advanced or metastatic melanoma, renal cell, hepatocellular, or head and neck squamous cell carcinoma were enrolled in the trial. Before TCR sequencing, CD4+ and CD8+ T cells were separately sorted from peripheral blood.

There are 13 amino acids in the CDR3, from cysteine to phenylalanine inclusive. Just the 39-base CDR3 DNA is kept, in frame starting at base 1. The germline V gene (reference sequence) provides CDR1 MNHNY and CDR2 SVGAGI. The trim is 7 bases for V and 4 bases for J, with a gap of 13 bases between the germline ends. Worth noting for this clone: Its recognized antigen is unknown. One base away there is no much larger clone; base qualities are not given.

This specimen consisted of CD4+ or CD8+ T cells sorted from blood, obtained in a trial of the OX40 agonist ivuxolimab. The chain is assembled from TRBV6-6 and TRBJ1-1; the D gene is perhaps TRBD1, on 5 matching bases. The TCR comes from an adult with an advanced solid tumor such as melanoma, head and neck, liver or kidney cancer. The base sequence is TGTGCCAGCAAGGGACGCAGTTTCACTGAAGCTTTCTTT. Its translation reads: CASKGRSFTEAFF.